The 30 T cell receptor beta chains given below trace back to one sample, sequenced in a study of T cells in Graves' hyperthyroidism and ophthalmopathy. RNA transcripts served as the template for amplifying TCR beta CDR3 regions. Primed by the HTBI set, a first-round RT-PCR was run on the TCR CDR3. TCRdb called the multiplex PCR reads again in MiXCR, with one record for every CDR3 protein. The table shows hundreds of thousands of distinct CDR3 sequences, with about 14% occurring only once. Material: blood. The origin of the receptors is a woman aged 18-29 years with Graves' hyperthyroidism.

This clonotype was counted many times. The chain recombines TRBV7-9 with TRBJ1-2; weak D call: TRBD1 (6 bases). Germline V gene data show CDR1 as SEHNR and CDR2 as FQNEAQ (reference sequence). The CDR3 loop spans 15 amino acids. Trimming pared 5 bases from V and 0 bases from J, leaving 13 bases between. This chain's CDR3 is CASSPGPGANYGYTF. The CDR3 DNA reads TGTGCCAGCAGCCCCGGGCCAGGGGCTAACTATGGCTACACCTTC.

The table lists this clonotype with many counts. The chain recombines TRBV7-2 with TRBJ2-5; 8 positions agree with TRBD1. After removal of 5 bases from V and 2 bases from J, the junction contained 4 bases not matched to a gene. In germline, CDR1 is SGHTA, CDR2 FQGNSA. CDR3 size: 14 residues. For the CDR3, the DNA is TGTGCCAGCAGCCCGGACAGGGCACAAGAGACCCAGTACTTC. Protein sequence: CASSPDRAQETQYF.

The V call is TRBV11-3, the J call TRBJ2-5; D possibly uses TRBD1 or TRBD2 (5 bases each). The CDR3 extends over 13 amino acids. Germline CDR1 SGHNT, CDR2 YENEEA. Trimming removed 3 bases from V and 9 bases from J, with 14 bases in between. CDR3 sequence (DNA): TGTGCCAGCAGCTTGGGGGAGATGGAGGCCCAGTACTTC. Translating it yields CASSLGEMEAQYF.

The table lists this clonotype with many counts. V usage is TRBV2 and J usage is TRBJ2-1, with a weak D call TRBD2 (6 bases). With 8 bases removed from V and 10 bases from J, the gap between germline ends came to 18 bases. This CDR3 has 13 amino acids. The germline CDR1 and CDR2 sequences are SNHLY and FYNNEI. CDR3 amino acids: CASRDSPLEEQFF. The DNA for the CDR3 is TGTGCCAGCCGGGACTCCCCCCTGGAGGAGCAGTTCTTC.

This clonotype was detected many times. The chain employs TRBV7-9 and TRBJ2-1; TRBD1 agrees at 8 bases. This CDR3 has 14 amino acids. The germline gives CDR1 SEHNR, CDR2 FQNEAQ (reference sequence). V lost 5 bases, J lost 5 bases, and 5 bases stayed unmatched. Here the CDR3 reads CASSRRGLNNEQFF. CDR3 DNA sequence: TGTGCCAGCAGCCGCAGGGGGCTTAACAATGAGCAGTTCTTC.

At least ten counts were recorded for this clonotype. The genes are TRBV2 and TRBJ2-7; TRBD2 matches at 8 bases. The junction had 5 bases not matched to a gene; V was cut back by 7 bases and J by 0 bases. The CDR3 covers 14 residues. Germline V lookup: CDR1 SNHLY, CDR2 FYNNEI. CDR3: CASTKSGSSYEQYF. The CDR3 DNA follows: TGTGCCAGCACGAAAAGCGGGAGCTCCTACGAGCAGTACTTC.

This chain connects TRBV6-1 to TRBJ2-1; D perhaps matches TRBD1 (6 bases). The CDR3 runs to 15 residues. V gave up 6 bases and J gave up 8 bases, with 20 bases separating them. CDR1 is MNHNS and CDR2 is SASEGT in the germline V gene. The CDR3 here is CASSPTGISAYEQFF. Written as DNA, the CDR3 is TGTGCCAGCAGCCCTACAGGGATTTCGGCCTATGAGCAGTTCTTC.

This sequence joins TRBV2 and TRBJ2-2, with no clear D. The CDR3 extends over 14 amino acids. The V and J ends lost 7 bases and 4 bases respectively, with 13 bases between them. Looked up from germline, CDR1 is SNHLY and CDR2 is FYNNEI. CDR3 sequence (DNA): TGTGCCAGCATCCTGGATCGAGGCACCGGGGAGCTGTTTTTT. Encoded protein: CASILDRGTGELFF. The full variable domain, with the rest looked up from reference TRBV2 and TRBJ2-2, is EPEVTQTPSHQVTQMGQEVILRCVPISNHLYFYWYRQILGQKVEFLVSFYNNEISEKSEIFDDQFSVERPDGSNFTLKIRSTKLEDSAMYFCASILDRGTGELFFGEGSRLTVL.

This clonotype was detected only a few times. The V gene is TRBV15, the J gene TRBJ2-1, with unresolved D. Germline CDR1 and CDR2: LNHNV and YYDKDF (reference sequence). The CDR3 is 14 amino acids. Trimming removed 1 base at V and 9 bases at J, with 13 bases between. CDR3 nucleotides: TGTGCCACCAGCAGAGGTGGCCCTTTCGGTGAGCAGTTCTTC. Translation gives CATSRGGPFGEQFF.

The V gene is TRBV4-3, the J gene TRBJ1-2; D is undetermined. This CDR3 has 13 residues. V was clipped by 0 bases and J by 2 bases, with 4 bases between them. Germline CDR1 reads LGHNA; CDR2 reads YSLEER. The CDR3 spells CASSQDWNYGYTF. The CDR3 region has the DNA TGCGCCAGCAGCCAAGACTGGAACTATGGCTACACCTTC.

This clonotype was observed at least ten times. The rearrangement links TRBV9 to TRBJ2-2, with D perhaps being TRBD1 or TRBD2 (5 bases each). The germline V gene has CDR1 SGDLS and CDR2 YYNGEE. The length of the CDR3 is 18 residues. V lost 3 bases and J lost 2, with 20 bases in between. The CDR3 loop reads CASSGMNRGQGNTGELFF. CDR3 sequence (DNA): TGTGCCAGCAGCGGAATGAACCGGGGCCAGGGTAACACCGGGGAGCTGTTTTTT.

This rearrangement joins TRBV4-3 to TRBJ2-1, with D uncertain. This CDR3 is 15 amino acids long. The germline CDR1 and CDR2 sequences are LGHNA and YSLEER. The germline V and J ends were trimmed by 0 bases and 10 bases, with 16 bases remaining between them. This CDR3 is CASSQELLLAKEQFF. In DNA, the CDR3 is TGCGCCAGCAGCCAAGAATTGCTTCTCGCAAAAGAGCAGTTCTTC.

V usage is TRBV6-6 and J usage is TRBJ1-3; unclear D gene. From germline, CDR1 is MNHNY and CDR2 SVGAGI (reference sequence). The ends were cut back, 0 bases at V and 4 bases at J, with 4 bases in the middle. The CDR3 contains 13 residues. This CDR3 reads CASSYSTGNTIYF. In DNA, the CDR3 is TGTGCCAGCAGTTACTCGACAGGAAACACCATATATTTT.

A few counts support this clonotype. This chain joins TRBV6-1 and TRBJ2-7, with 11 nucleotides matching TRBD2. The germline V gene has CDR1 MNHNS and CDR2 SASEGT. This CDR3 contains 14 residues. The J segment lost 2 bases and the V segment lost 8 bases, leaving 5 bases of the junction unmatched. CDR3 region: CASQMTSGAYEQYF. In nucleotides, the CDR3 is TGTGCCAGCCAAATGACTAGCGGGGCCTACGAGCAGTACTTC.

The rearrangement uses TRBV5-1 and TRBJ2-1; D is unclear. The V gene's germline CDR1 is SGHRS and CDR2 YFSETQ. Trimming took off 0 bases at V and 9 bases at J, with 10 bases between the two ends. This CDR3 has 13 residues. CDR3 in DNA: TGCGCCAGCAGCTTGGTAATCTTAGGTGAGCAGTTCTTC. Amino acid sequence: CASSLVILGEQFF.

J is TRBJ1-4 and V is TRBV6-5; 7 bases are shared with TRBD1. Germline-derived CDR1 and CDR2 are MNHEY and SVGAGI. The V gene end was trimmed by 2 bases and the J gene end by 7 bases; junction bases not matched to a gene: 10. The CDR3 is 16 amino acids. As DNA, the CDR3 is TGTGCCAGCAGTTACCCAGGGACAGCTGGTCCTGAAAAACTGTTTTTT. Translating it yields CASSYPGTAGPEKLFF.

This clonotype was detected many times. V usage is TRBV6-1 and J usage is TRBJ2-1; D uncertain. CDR3 length: 14 amino acids. CDR1 MNHNS and CDR2 SASEGT come from the germline V gene. V lost 5 bases to trimming and J lost 0 bases, with 8 bases between them. The CDR3 DNA reads as TGTGCCAGCAGTCCCTTGAGCTCCTACAATGAGCAGTTCTTC. Amino acid sequence: CASSPLSSYNEQFF.

The chain carries TRBV6-1 and TRBJ1-5; 9 nucleotides match TRBD1. Germline V gene data show CDR1 as MNHNS and CDR2 as SASEGT. The CDR3 totals 16 residues. V dropped 6 bases and J dropped 4; count of bases not matched to a gene: 10. CDR3 amino acids: CASSRKGTGKNQPQHF. The DNA of the CDR3 is TGTGCCAGCAGCCGTAAGGGGACAGGGAAAAATCAGCCCCAGCATTTT.

This clonotype was found a few times. V gene TRBV4-1 combines with J gene TRBJ1-5; no firm D call. CDR1 is MGHRA and CDR2 is YSYEKL in the germline V gene. The CDR3 totals 15 residues. V was shortened by 4 bases and J by 0 bases, with 10 bases between the two germline ends. In DNA form, the CDR3 reads TGCGCCAGCAGCCCCTCAATAATTAGCAATCAGCCCCAGCATTTT. Translating it yields CASSPSIISNQPQHF.

The chain carries TRBV28 and TRBJ2-1; D ambiguous. Germline assignment: CDR1 MDHEN and CDR2 SYDVKM. V was trimmed by 2 bases and J by 8 bases, leaving 10 bases between them. The CDR3 covers 13 residues. The CDR3 region has the DNA TGTGCCAGCAGTTTAATTACGGGCGATGAGCAGTTCTTC. Residues: CASSLITGDEQFF.

This clonotype was counted many times. This rearrangement joins TRBV6-6 to TRBJ2-3; possible D gene TRBD1, 6 bases. The CDR3 runs 14 residues. V lost 2 bases, J lost 2 bases, and 8 bases lay in between. The germline CDR1 and CDR2 sequences are MNHNY and SVGAGI (reference sequence). The CDR3 sequence is CASSYGQFTDTQYF. The DNA of the CDR3 is TGTGCCAGCAGTTACGGACAGTTCACAGATACGCAGTATTTT.

This clonotype was counted many times. The chain joins TRBV7-8 to TRBJ2-7; no clear D. The length of the CDR3 is 13 residues. Germline V gene sequence: CDR1 SGHVS, CDR2 FQNEAQ. Trimming stripped 3 bases from V and 3 bases from J, with 9 bases between. This CDR3 is CASSFPFDYEQYF. The CDR3 coding sequence is TGTGCCAGCAGCTTCCCATTTGACTACGAGCAGTACTTC.

This clonotype was observed a few times. The chain links TRBV7-9 to TRBJ2-4; 7 nucleotides match TRBD2. Germline values: CDR1 SEHNR, CDR2 FQNEAQ (reference sequence). CDR3 length equals 18 residues. After removal of 5 bases from V and 0 bases from J, the junction contained 13 bases not matched to a gene. The DNA of the CDR3 is TGTGCCAGCAGCGTACTAGCGACGGGGGATATAGCCAAAAACATTCAGTACTTC. Its protein product is CASSVLATGDIAKNIQYF.

This clonotype appeared many times. The rearrangement uses TRBV13 and TRBJ2-7; 7 bases fit TRBD1. The trim removed 4 bases at V and 5 bases at J, leaving 11 bases unmatched. CDR1 is PRHDT and CDR2 is FYEKMQ in the germline V gene (reference sequence). The CDR3 contains 15 residues. The CDR3 sequence: CASSSDRVRGNEQYF. The CDR3 DNA reads as TGTGCCAGCAGCTCTGACAGGGTTAGAGGAAACGAGCAGTACTTC. The whole variable domain, remainder taken from reference TRBV13 and TRBJ2-7, is AAGVIQSPRHLIKEKRETATLKCYPIPRHDTVYWYQQGPGQDPQFLISFYEKMQSDKGSIPDRFSAQQFSDYHSELNMSSLELGDSALYFCASSSDRVRGNEQYFGPGTRLTVT.

This clonotype occurred a few times. CDR3 protein: CASSGRAGGHTEAFF. In nucleotides, the CDR3 is TGTGCCAGCAGCGGCCGGGCGGGGGGGCACACTGAAGCTTTCTTT. V gene TRBV6-2 or TRBV6-3 combines with J gene TRBJ1-1; a possible D gene is TRBD1 (6 bases). Per germline, CDR1 MNHEY and CDR2 SVGEGT. The CDR3 is 15 amino acids. Trimming stripped 6 bases from V and 3 bases from J, with 17 bases between.

The chain joins TRBV7-9 to TRBJ2-7, with D maybe TRBD2 (6 bases). The CDR3 loop spans 14 amino acids. With 5 bases removed from V and 1 base from J, the gap between germline ends came to 12 bases. Germline loops: CDR1 SEHNR, CDR2 FQNEAQ (reference sequence). CDR3 coding DNA: TGTGCCAGCAGCGGGGGACTTTCTTCCTACGAGCAGTACTTC. Its translation: CASSGGLSSYEQYF.

This clonotype came up many times. As DNA, the CDR3 is TGTGCCAGCGGGACAGGGTCTTACGAGCAGTACTTC. It specifies CASGTGSYEQYF. The rearrangement joins TRBV9 to TRBJ2-7; 9 nucleotides match TRBD1. The CDR3 has 12 amino acids. Germline CDR1 is SGDLS and CDR2 is YYNGEE. J gave up 4 bases and V 7 bases, and 3 bases lay outside the gene matches.

At least ten counts were recorded for this clonotype. This chain links TRBV11-2 with TRBJ2-2, with D possibly TRBD2 on 6 matching bases. The germline V gene has CDR1 SGHAT and CDR2 FQNNGV. The length of the CDR3 is 15 residues. V shed 5 bases and J shed 7 bases, with 17 bases lying between them. CDR3 sequence: CASSRGLLGGGELFF. The CDR3, as DNA: TGTGCCAGCAGCCGGGGACTTCTCGGTGGCGGGGAGCTGTTTTTT.

The chain carries TRBV10-3 and TRBJ2-7; 13 bases are a match to TRBD2. This CDR3 region has 23 residues. With V trimmed by 0 bases and J by 2 bases, 22 bases remained unmatched. Germline assignment: CDR1 ENHRY and CDR2 SYGVKD. The CDR3 bases are TGTGCCATCAGTGAGTCGACCGGGCAGGGGCCGGGACTAGCGGGATACCCTCCCTACGAGCAGTACTTC. Protein sequence: CAISESTGQGPGLAGYPPYEQYF.

This clonotype was seen at least ten times. The chain has TRBV3-1 and TRBJ2-1; 7 nucleotides align to TRBD2. The CDR3 contains 14 residues. Germline loops: CDR1 LGHDT, CDR2 YNNKEL (reference sequence). V was pared by 0 bases and J by 5 bases, with 1 base of the junction left unmatched. In DNA, the CDR3 is TGTGCCAGCAGCCAAGATACTAGCGACAATGAGCAGTTCTTC. It specifies CASSQDTSDNEQFF.